Sequencing of this TCR beta chain was carried out in a study of T-cell memory formation after mild COVID-19. The CDR3 covers 13 residues. V was shortened by 3 bases and J by 5 bases, with 8 bases between the two germline ends. CDR1 and CDR2 (germline): SGHTA, FQGTGA. Study conclusions and caveats: Most CD4+ clones that shrank were in CM and EM, while CD8+ ones turned up in EMRA.

This clonotype came up a few times. Its specificity is not known. cDNA libraries for TCR alpha and TCR beta, carrying sample barcodes and UMIs, came from 5'RACE with constant-segment primers. TCRdb re-called the 5' RACE reads through MiXCR, storing one row per CDR3 protein. In the table there are roughly 150,000 distinct CDR3 sequences, roughly 15% of which are singletons. The source material was PBMCs or a T cell subset sorted from them (not recorded which). J is TRBJ2-1 and V is TRBV7-3; no clear D gene. The receptor's source is an adult woman who had mild COVID-19 (a few samples of this study predate the infection). Cell type and time point are not known. CDR3 residues: CASSFGQHNEQFF. The CDR3 coding sequence is TGTGCCAGCAGCTTTGGCCAGCACAATGAGCAGTTCTTC.